One T cell receptor (beta chain) is described in this entry. No antigen is known for it. No clone much larger than this one lies a single base away; base qualities are absent. Ophthalmopathy patients had moderately to severely active disease, with a Clinical Activity Score of 3 or more, a NOSPECS grade of 4 or more, and a disease duration of less than 3 months. Patients with uncontrolled infections, other autoimmune diseases, pregnancy or lactation were excluded. Clinical symptoms, serum thyroxine and TRAb, thyroid ultrasound, and orbital computed tomography formed the basis for the diagnoses. PBMCs were isolated from 7.5 to 10 ml of fresh peripheral blood by Ficoll-Paque density gradient centrifugation. Total RNA was extracted using Trizol reagent, and RNA quality was assessed on an Agilent 2100 Bioanalyzer. From the cysteine through the phenylalanine, the CDR3 covers 13 amino acids. The retained sequence is limited to the CDR3, 39 bases, with the frame set at the first base. Based on the germline V gene, the CDR1 and CDR2 sequences are SGHDT and YYEEEE. Germline trimming: 3 bases from V, 8 bases from J; junction bases outside gene matches: 7.

This record belongs to a study of T cells in Graves' hyperthyroidism and ophthalmopathy (dated by TCRdb to between 2018 and 2021). Describing the broader study: Peripheral blood samples were taken at initial diagnosis, before any treatment was given. TCR V-J signatures able to tell the groups apart were searched for in a discovery cohort of 90 to 100 patients, of whom over 40 had Graves' ophthalmopathy and some 60 had stable Graves' hyperthyroidism. Whether ophthalmopathy could be predicted prospectively was tested in an independent validation cohort made up of 18 to 20 hyperthyroidism patients plus 17 patients who later progressed to ophthalmopathy. The 100 discovery patients were randomly split 7:3 into training and test sets. Thyroid tissue and blood T-cell repertoires from roughly six Graves' hyperthyroidism patients were also compared in the study. After blood sampling, hyperthyroidism patients were treated with methimazole at a starting dose of 30 mg daily, and ophthalmopathy patients were treated with high-dose intravenous methylprednisolone. TCR Vbeta CDR3 sequencing of some 140 peripheral blood samples (approximately 44 ophthalmopathy, around 80 hyperthyroidism and roughly 17 progressor patients) is reported in the paper.

The paper as a whole reports these results and caveats: Most expanded thyroid clonotypes (frequency above 0.001) were also detected in blood, suggesting blood repertoires may reflect thyroid immune responses. Ophthalmopathy was separated from stable hyperthyroidism by a 13 V-J signature model, with approximately 85% sensitivity and just over 81% specificity obtained in cross-validation and 80%/75% obtained in testing. No statistical method was used to set the sample size in advance, and investigators knew the group allocation. In validation, progression to ophthalmopathy was predicted by the model with 70.59% sensitivity and 72.22% specificity, a median of approximately 7.1 months before onset.

The TCR beta CDR3 regions were amplified from RNA transcripts. The TCR CDR3 was subjected to a first round of RT-PCR using the HTBI primer set and the Qiagen OneStep RT-PCR kit. The libraries were constructed in a second round of multiplex PCR and then size-selected and purified. The libraries were sequenced on an Illumina HiSeq2000 using paired-end 100 bp reads. Regarding the original processing steps: SOAPnuke was used to process the raw data, throwing out any read that contained adapters or uncalled bases, had a mean Phred below 15, or lacked an exact constant-primer or identifier match. COPE v1.2.5 was used to merge the high-quality paired reads, and each unique nucleotide sequence was defined as a clonotype. MiTCR v1.1 was used to align the clonotypes against IMGT TRBV, TRBD and TRBJ reference segments. The analysis was restricted to V-J combinations with a frequency above 0.0001, which together covered just over 98% of the repertoires. The TCS score was defined as F50 (clonal expansion) divided by E x V (chaos), with BLOSUM62-based TCRdist calculated between CDR3 peptides within each V-J. Welch's t-statistics and random forest reduced fewer than 600 V-J features to roughly 13, which were used in a naive Bayes classifier (R e1071). In-frame beta chains were kept once TCRdb had trimmed the public reads at Q25 with fastp and called clones with MiXCR. CDR3 protein duplicates are merged, each entry listing the most common genes and DNA. TCRdb assigned the V and J calls; the authors' analysis was not used. The sample has 500,000 to 650,000 distinct CDR3 sequences on record, about 20% of them singletons. In total, the top ten clones hold 40% to 50% of the sample.

The V gene is TRBV5-6 and the J gene is TRBJ1-1; TRBD1 fits 7 bases in the junction. What was sequenced was blood. The clonotype originates from a man aged 35 to 55 with Graves' ophthalmopathy. The DNA is TGTGCCAGCAGCTCCGGGACAGCCCTCGAAGCTTTCTTT. It is translated as CASSSGTALEAFF.